These T cell receptor beta chains were read from a single sample in a study of beta chain features in type 1 diabetes. The data were produced by immunoSEQ multiplex PCR, yet TCRdb's version contains in-frame clones alone and is incomplete. The profile shows 400,000 to 450,000 clones, approximately 15% of them singletons. The sample taken for sequencing was naive CD4+ T cells from blood. The receptors originated from a man aged 30-40 years in good health. Each CDR3 is given with its conserved first and last residue.

j_call,v_call,cdr3_aa
TRBJ2-6,TRBV9,CASSVGTGRAGANVLTF
TRBJ1-1,TRBV6-5,CASSETGLTEAFF
TRBJ1-2,TRBV30,CAWTTGEYYGYTF
TRBJ1-5,TRBV2,CASSDMGWPQHF
TRBJ1-1,TRBV25-1,CASSPTGVPEAFF
TRBJ2-1,TRBV10-3,CAIRSTTGATYNEQFF
TRBJ2-7,TRBV5-4,CASSLGVKRETTFEQYF
TRBJ2-2,TRBV4-3,CASSPWGGQNTGELFF
TRBJ2-7,TRBV29-1,CSVSGTGGNEQYF
TRBJ1-4,TRBV7-2,CASSPSPAGRINEKLFF
TRBJ1-2,TRBV30,CAWSPTGLGYTF
TRBJ1-4,TRBV7-9,CASSFSGNYEKLFF
TRBJ2-5,TRBV11-2,CASSPSGRETQYF